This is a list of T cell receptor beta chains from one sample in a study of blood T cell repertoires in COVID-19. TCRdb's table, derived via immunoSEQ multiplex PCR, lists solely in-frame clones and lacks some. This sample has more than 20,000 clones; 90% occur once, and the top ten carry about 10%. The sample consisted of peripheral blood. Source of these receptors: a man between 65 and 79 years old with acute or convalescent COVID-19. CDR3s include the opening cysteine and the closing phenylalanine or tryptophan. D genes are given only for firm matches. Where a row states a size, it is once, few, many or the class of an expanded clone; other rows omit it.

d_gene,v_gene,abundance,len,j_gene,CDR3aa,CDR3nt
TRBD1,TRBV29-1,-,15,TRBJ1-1,CSVEDPDRVNTEAFF,TGCAGCGTTGAAGATCCGGACAGGGTGAACACTGAAGCTTTCTTT
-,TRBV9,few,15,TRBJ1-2,CASSPLAEVSDGYTF,TGTGCCAGCAGCCCCCTTGCCGAGGTGAGCGATGGCTACACCTTC
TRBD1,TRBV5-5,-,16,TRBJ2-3,CASSLATGANTDTQYF,TGTGCCAGCAGCTTGGCAACAGGGGCGAACACAGATACGCAGTATTTT
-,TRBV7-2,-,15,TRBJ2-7,CASSSSRQSSYEQYF,TGTGCCAGCAGCTCATCTCGACAGAGCTCCTACGAGCAGTACTTC
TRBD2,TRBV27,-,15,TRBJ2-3,CASSPGLALTDTQYF,TGTGCCAGCAGTCCGGGACTAGCGCTTACAGATACGCAGTATTTT
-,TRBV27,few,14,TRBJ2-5,CASSFDSMQETQYF,TGTGCCAGCAGTTTTGACAGCATGCAAGAGACCCAGTACTTC
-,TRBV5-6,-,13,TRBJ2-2,CASSLSSGGELFF,TGTGCCAGCAGCTTGAGCTCCGGCGGGGAGCTGTTTTTT
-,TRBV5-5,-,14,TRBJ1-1,CASSLGHGNTEAFF,TGTGCCAGCAGCTTGGGGCATGGGAACACTGAAGCTTTCTTT
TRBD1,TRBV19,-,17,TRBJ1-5,CASSGTGRSYSNQPQHF,TGTGCCAGTAGTGGGACAGGGCGATCCTATAGCAATCAGCCCCAGCATTTT
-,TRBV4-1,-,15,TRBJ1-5,CASSQVRQVNQPQHF,TGCGCCAGCAGCCAAGTGCGACAGGTTAATCAGCCCCAGCATTTT
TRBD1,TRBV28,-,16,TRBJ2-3,CASTSQTGPSTDTQYF,TGTGCCAGCACCTCCCAGACAGGGCCATCCACAGATACGCAGTATTTT
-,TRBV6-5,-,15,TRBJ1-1,CASSYGGQMNTEAFF,TGTGCCAGCAGTTACGGTGGACAGATGAACACTGAAGCTTTCTTT
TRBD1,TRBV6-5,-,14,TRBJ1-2,CASSYRGQVEGYTF,TGTGCCAGCAGTTACCGAGGACAGGTCGAAGGCTACACCTTC
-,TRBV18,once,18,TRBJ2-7,CASSPEPLQGLISYEQYF,TGTGCCAGCTCACCTGAACCCCTACAGGGTCTCATCTCCTACGAGCAGTACTTC
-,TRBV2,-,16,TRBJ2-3,CASSVEAAGSTDTQYF,TGTGCCAGCAGTGTGGAGGCGGCAGGTAGCACAGATACGCAGTATTTT
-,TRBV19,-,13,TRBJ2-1,CASSRLEVEEQFF,TGTGCCAGTAGTAGACTAGAAGTTGAAGAGCAGTTCTTC
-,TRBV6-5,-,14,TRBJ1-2,CASSPSRRVHGYTF,TGTGCCAGCAGTCCGTCCCGTAGAGTCCACGGTTACACCTTC
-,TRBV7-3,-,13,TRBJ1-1,CASSLTGNTEAFF,TGTGCCAGCAGCCTCACAGGGAACACTGAAGCTTTCTTT
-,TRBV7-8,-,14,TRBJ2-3,CASSSDTYTDTQYF,TGTGCCAGCAGCTCGGACACCTACACAGATACGCAGTATTTT
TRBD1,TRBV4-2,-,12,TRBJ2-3,CASSQGQGTQYF,TGTGCCAGCAGCCAGGGACAGGGGACGCAGTATTTT
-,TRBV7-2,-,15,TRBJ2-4,CASSLSLAEADIQYF,TGTGCCAGCAGCTTATCTCTCGCGGAGGCGGACATTCAGTACTTC
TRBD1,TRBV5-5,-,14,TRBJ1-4,CASSPGQFNEKLFF,TGTGCCAGCAGTCCGGGACAGTTTAATGAAAAACTGTTTTTT
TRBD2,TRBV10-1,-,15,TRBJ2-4,CASPHEREFTNIQYF,TGCGCCAGCCCACATGAGCGGGAGTTTACGAACATTCAGTACTTC
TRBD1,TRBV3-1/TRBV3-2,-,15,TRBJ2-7,CASSLVGQGDDEQYF,TGTGCCAGCAGTCTTGTCGGACAGGGGGACGATGAGCAGTACTTC
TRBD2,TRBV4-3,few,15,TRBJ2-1,CASSRLAGGQNEQFF,TGCGCCAGCAGCAGACTAGCGGGAGGGCAAAATGAGCAGTTCTTC
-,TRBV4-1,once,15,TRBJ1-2,CASSQPSGTHYGYTF,TGCGCCAGCAGCCAACCCTCAGGGACTCATTATGGCTACACCTTC
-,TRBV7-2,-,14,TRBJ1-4,CASSPRAGNEKLFF,TGTGCCAGCAGCCCCAGGGCCGGGAATGAAAAACTGTTTTTT
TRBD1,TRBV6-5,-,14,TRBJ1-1,CASNWDRDFPEAFF,TGTGCCAGCAATTGGGACAGGGACTTCCCTGAAGCTTTCTTT
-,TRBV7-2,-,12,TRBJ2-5,CASRGQQETQYF,TGTGCCAGCAGAGGACAGCAAGAGACCCAGTACTTC
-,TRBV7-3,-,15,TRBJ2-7,CASSLGVGVSYEQYF,TGTGCCAGCAGCCTCGGGGTCGGGGTCTCCTACGAGCAGTACTTC
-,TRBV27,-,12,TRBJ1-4,CASTFSNEKLFF,TGTGCCAGCACCTTTAGTAATGAAAAACTGTTTTTT
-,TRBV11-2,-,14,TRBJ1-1,CASSLAPGFGEAFF,TGTGCCAGCAGCTTAGCTCCGGGGTTTGGGGAGGCTTTCTTT
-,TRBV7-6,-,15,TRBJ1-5,CASSLGVLGNQPQHF,TGTGCCAGCAGCCTAGGGGTCCTAGGCAATCAGCCCCAGCATTTT
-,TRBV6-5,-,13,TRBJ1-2,CASSLGQHYGYTF,TGTGCCAGCAGCCTCGGACAGCACTATGGCTACACCTTC
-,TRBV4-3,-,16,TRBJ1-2,CASSPSLSRGGYGYTF,TGCGCCAGCAGCCCTTCCCTGAGCAGGGGTGGCTATGGCTACACCTTC
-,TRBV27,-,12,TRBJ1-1,CASSEAGREAFF,TGTGCCAGCAGTGAGGCGGGGCGTGAAGCTTTCTTT
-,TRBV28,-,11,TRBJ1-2,CATGRKYGYTF,TGTGCCACCGGCAGGAAGTATGGCTACACCTTC
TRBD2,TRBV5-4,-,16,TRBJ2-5,CASSLVAGSGGETQYF,TGTGCCAGCAGCTTGGTTGCGGGCTCGGGAGGAGAGACCCAGTACTTC
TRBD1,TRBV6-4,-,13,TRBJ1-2,CASRWDRGSGYTF,TGTGCCAGCAGATGGGACAGGGGGTCTGGCTACACCTTC
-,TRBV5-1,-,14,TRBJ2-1,CASGPVAARNEQFF,TGCGCCAGCGGCCCGGTGGCCGCCAGGAATGAGCAGTTCTTC
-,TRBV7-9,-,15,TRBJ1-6,CASSLGGSYNSPLHF,TGTGCCAGCAGCTTGGGAGGCTCCTATAATTCACCCCTCCACTTT
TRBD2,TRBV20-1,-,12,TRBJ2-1,CSASKREDEQFF,TGCAGTGCTAGTAAGCGGGAGGATGAGCAGTTCTTC
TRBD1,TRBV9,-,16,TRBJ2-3,CASSGTQGAGTDTQYF,TGTGCCAGCAGCGGGACCCAGGGGGCTGGCACAGATACGCAGTATTTT
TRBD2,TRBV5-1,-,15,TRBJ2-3,CASSLAKRDTDTQYF,TGCGCCAGCAGCTTGGCCAAGCGGGACACAGATACGCAGTATTTT
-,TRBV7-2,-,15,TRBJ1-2,CASSLGHDTTYGYTF,TGTGCCAGCAGCTTAGGACACGACACAACCTATGGCTACACCTTC
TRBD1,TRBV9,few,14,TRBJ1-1,CASSVRDRATEAFF,TGTGCCAGCAGCGTCCGGGACAGGGCCACTGAAGCTTTCTTT
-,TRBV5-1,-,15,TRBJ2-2,CASSPLSSGTGELFF,TGCGCCAGCAGCCCCCTTAGCTCAGGGACCGGGGAGCTGTTTTTT
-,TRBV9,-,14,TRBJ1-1,CASSLNTQPNEAFF,TGTGCCAGCAGCTTAAACACCCAACCGAATGAAGCTTTCTTT
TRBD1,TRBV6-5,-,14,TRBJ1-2,CASSYHDRGRGYTF,TGTGCCAGCAGTTACCACGACAGGGGGCGAGGCTACACCTTC
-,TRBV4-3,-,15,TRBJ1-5,CASSREVGGARPQHF,TGCGCCAGCAGCCGAGAGGTAGGGGGGGCCCGGCCCCAGCATTTT
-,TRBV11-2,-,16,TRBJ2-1,CASSARHGKFYNEQFF,TGTGCCAGCAGCGCCCGACACGGGAAATTCTACAATGAGCAGTTCTTC
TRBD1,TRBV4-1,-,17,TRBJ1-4,CASSRDREGATNEKLFF,TGCGCCAGCAGCCGGGACAGGGAGGGTGCAACTAATGAAAAACTGTTTTTT
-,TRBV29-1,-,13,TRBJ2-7,CSVEVQDSYEQYF,TGCAGCGTTGAAGTCCAGGACTCCTACGAGCAGTACTTC